Presented here are 28 T cell receptor beta chains from one specimen sequenced in a study of beta chain features in type 1 diabetes. The study's findings and limits: Among patients with Type 1 diabetes, TCRB CDR3s were moderately but significantly shorter in every one of the four CD4+ subsets.

These receptors are not linked to any known antigen. Of the isolated RNA, all was reverse transcribed, and so the sequenced material was expressed TCRB transcripts. Repertoires were generated with immunoSEQ multiplex PCR, while TCRdb's copy carries only in-frame clones and drops some. The sample holds 40,000 to 45,000 clones; roughly 70% are singletons and the top ten take less than 2.5%. The sequenced sample was Tregs from blood. The receptors here all came from a woman under 30 with type 1 diabetes.

This chain joins TRBV12-5 and TRBJ2-1, with TRBD2 identical over 10 bases. Germline CDR1 and CDR2: LGHNT and FRNRAP. J was trimmed by 10 bases and V by 10 bases; bases with no gene match: 10. CDR3 size: 13 residues. The CDR3 reads CAIRTSGPQEQFF. Written as DNA, the CDR3 is TGTGCTATTCGGACTAGCGGTCCCCAGGAGCAGTTCTTC. The entire variable domain, with the rest obtained from reference TRBV12-5 and TRBJ2-1, is as follows: DARVTQTPRHKVTEMGQEVTMRCQPILGHNTVFWYRQTMMQGLELLAYFRNRAPLDDSGMPKDRFSAEMPDATLATLKIQPSEPRDSAVYFCAIRTSGPQEQFFGPGTRLTVL.

This clone appeared once. V usage is TRBV6-1 and J usage is TRBJ1-5; 10 bases line up with TRBD1. Losses at the gene ends were 7 bases for V and 5 bases for J; bases not matched to a gene: 5. The germline CDR1 and CDR2 sequences are MNHNS and SASEGT. The length of the CDR3 is 14 residues. CDR3 sequence reads: CASKEGQGYQPQHF. Here the CDR3 DNA reads TGTGCCAGCAAAGAGGGACAGGGGTATCAGCCCCAGCATTTT.

The V call is TRBV18, the J call TRBJ1-5; no definite D call. V lost 3 bases to trimming and J lost 7 bases, with 16 bases between them. The CDR3 runs 15 residues. Germline V gives CDR1 KGHSH, CDR2 LQKENI. As DNA, the CDR3 is TGTGCCAGCTCACCCAATGCAGGAAGAGAACAGCCCCAGCATTTT. Amino acid sequence: CASSPNAGREQPQHF.

The CDR3 coding sequence is TGTGCCAGCAGTTCGAGCGGGAGGTATCGAGACGAGCAGTACTTC. It is translated as CASSSSGRYRDEQYF. This rearrangement joins TRBV28 to TRBJ2-7; 9 bases match TRBD2. With V trimmed by 4 bases and J by 5 bases, 9 bases remained unmatched. Germline CDR1 MDHEN, CDR2 SYDVKM. The CDR3 consists of 15 residues.

This clone was seen more than once but under ten times. This chain connects TRBV5-4 to TRBJ1-4, with D perhaps TRBD1 (5 bases). The germline V and J ends were trimmed by 4 bases and 3 bases, with 10 bases remaining between them. This CDR3 has 14 residues. Germline-derived CDR1 and CDR2 are SGHNT and YYREEE (reference sequence). The CDR3 loop is CASSLRQPNEKLFF. The DNA for the CDR3 is TGTGCCAGCAGCCTAAGACAGCCTAATGAAAAACTGTTTTTT.

The V and J genes are TRBV10-3 and TRBJ2-2; D possibly corresponds to TRBD1 (5 bases). The ends were cut back, 8 bases at V and 1 base at J, with 5 bases in the middle. In germline, CDR1 is ENHRY, CDR2 SYGVKD. CDR3 length: 12 residues. The DNA of the CDR3 is TGTGCCATCGGACAGAACACCGGGGAGCTGTTTTTT. Protein sequence: CAIGQNTGELFF.

The sample holds a few counts of this clone. The J gene is TRBJ2-1, the V gene TRBV19; 7 bases line up with TRBD1. The V and J ends lost 7 bases and 9 bases, in that order; junction bases with no gene match: 6. This CDR3 has 12 amino acids. The germline V gene encodes CDR1 LNHDA and CDR2 SQIVND (reference sequence). The CDR3 loop reads CASTRGPGEQFF. The CDR3 coding sequence is TGTGCCAGTACGAGGGGGCCAGGTGAGCAGTTCTTC.

The genes are TRBV6-6 and TRBJ1-2; D not resolved. The CDR3 is 14 residues long. Germline CDR1 MNHNY, CDR2 SVGAGI (reference sequence). V was pared by 4 bases and J by 8 bases, with 17 bases between. CDR3 nucleotides: TGTGCCAGCAGTTCCCCAGCCTTGGGCGGGGGCTACACCTTC. It specifies CASSSPALGGGYTF.

The sample holds one count of this clone. The chain joins TRBV6-5 to TRBJ2-7; D possibly corresponds to TRBD2 (5 bases). This CDR3 contains 15 residues. The germline V gene has CDR1 MNHEY and CDR2 SVGAGI. Between the trimmed V and J ends, which lost 0 bases and 4 bases, there was a span of 13 bases. The CDR3 DNA reads as TGTGCCAGCAGTTACTCCCCCGGGGTAGCTTACGAGCAGTACTTC. Protein: CASSYSPGVAYEQYF.

The CDR3 region is CALAWDSNTGELFF. CDR3 sequence (DNA): TGTGCCTTAGCCTGGGACAGCAACACCGGGGAGCTGTTTTTT. The chain couples TRBV30 to TRBJ2-2; 7 bases align to TRBD1. With 7 bases clipped from V and 2 bases from J, the junction kept 7 bases outside the gene matches. The germline V gene encodes CDR1 GTSNPN and CDR2 SVGIG (reference sequence). CDR3 length: 14 residues.

This clone showed up just once. V usage is TRBV7-9 and J usage is TRBJ1-5, with D maybe TRBD1 (5 bases). The V gene lost 1 base and the J gene lost 3 bases, with 13 bases spanning the gap. The CDR3 runs to 16 residues. In germline, CDR1 is SEHNR, CDR2 FQNEAQ (reference sequence). This CDR3 reads CASSLEWQGDNQPQHF. The CDR3 DNA sequence: TGTGCCAGCAGCTTAGAGTGGCAGGGTGACAATCAGCCCCAGCATTTT.

The J gene is TRBJ2-2, the V gene TRBV29-1, with D perhaps matching TRBD2 (6 bases). CDR3 length equals 14 residues. Germline V gene sequence: CDR1 SQVTM, CDR2 ANQGSEA. V was pared by 6 bases and J by 0 bases, with 11 bases between. Written as DNA, the CDR3 is TGCAGCGTGGGGGGTGTACCGAACACCGGGGAGCTGTTTTTT. It is translated as CSVGGVPNTGELFF.

This clone showed up just a few times. The chain combines TRBV5-1 with TRBJ1-3; 8 positions agree with TRBD1. Germline V gives CDR1 SGHRS, CDR2 YFSETQ. Trimming at V came to 4 bases and at J to 4 bases, leaving 4 bases not matched to a gene. This CDR3 spans 14 amino acids. The DNA for the CDR3 is TGCGCCAGCAGCGTGGGACAGGCCGGAAACACCATATATTTT. This sequence encodes CASSVGQAGNTIYF.

Sample share makes this clone medium-sized. J is TRBJ1-4 and V is TRBV27, with D possibly TRBD1 on 5 matching bases. Germline assignment: CDR1 MNHEY and CDR2 SMNVEV (reference sequence). V was pared by 1 base and J by 8 bases, with 14 bases between. The CDR3 totals 15 residues. CDR3 in DNA: TGTGCCAGCAGTTTATGGGGGAGGGACGACGAAAAACTGTTTTTT. It is translated as CASSLWGRDDEKLFF.

V gene TRBV19 combines with J gene TRBJ2-7; 8 bases align to TRBD1. This CDR3 comprises 14 residues. Germline V gives CDR1 LNHDA, CDR2 SQIVND (reference sequence). Trimming at V came to 5 bases and at J to 7 bases, leaving 10 bases not matched to a gene. Written as DNA, the CDR3 is TGTGCCAGTAGTCTGCTACAGGGGGACAGTGAGCAGTACTTC. Translated, it gives CASSLLQGDSEQYF. The whole variable domain, remainder taken from reference TRBV19 and TRBJ2-7, is DGGITQSPKYLFRKEGQNVTLSCEQNLNHDAMYWYRQDPGQGLRLIYYSQIVNDFQKGDIAEGYSVSREKKESFPLTVTSAQKNPTAFYLCASSLLQGDSEQYFGPGTRLTVT.

The chain is built from TRBV7-3 and TRBJ1-1; D remains unclear. This CDR3 has 13 residues. Germline lookup yields CDR1 SGHTA and CDR2 FQGTGA. V lost 2 bases, J lost 8 bases, and 12 bases lay in between. CDR3 sequence (DNA): TGTGCCAGCAGCTTACAGACCGGGAGAGAAGCTTTCTTT. Translation: CASSLQTGREAFF. Full variable domain (outside the CDR3, taken from reference TRBV7-3 and TRBJ1-1): GAGVSQTPSNKVTEKGKYVELRCDPISGHTALYWYRQSLGQGPEFLIYFQGTGAADDSGLPNDRFFAVRPEGSVSTLKIQRTERGDSAVYLCASSLQTGREAFFGQGTRLTVV.

The chain couples TRBV5-1 to TRBJ2-7, with 7 bases identical to TRBD2. The CDR3 runs 14 residues. The V and J ends lost 2 bases and 2 bases, in that order; junction bases with no gene match: 4. The germline V gene encodes CDR1 SGHRS and CDR2 YFSETQ. CDR3 loop: CASSFGGRAYEQYF. The CDR3 DNA reads as TGCGCCAGCAGCTTTGGCGGGAGAGCCTACGAGCAGTACTTC. The full variable domain, rest sourced from reference TRBV5-1 and TRBJ2-7, is KAGVTQTPRYLIKTRGQQVTLSCSPISGHRSVSWYQQTPGQGLQFLFEYFSETQRNKGNFPGRFSGRQFSNSRSEMNVSTLELGDSALYLCASSFGGRAYEQYFGPGTRLTVT.

CDR3 in amino acids: CASSVGASGGTSYNEQFF. DNA of the CDR3: TGTGCCAGCAGCGTAGGGGCTAGCGGGGGGACCTCCTACAATGAGCAGTTCTTC. The chain carries TRBV9 and TRBJ2-1; 11 positions agree with TRBD2. From germline, CDR1 is SGDLS and CDR2 YYNGEE. The CDR3 runs 18 residues. Trimming removed 0 bases from V and 0 bases from J; junction bases left unmatched: 5.

As DNA, the CDR3 is TGTGCCATCAGCTCCCGGGACACAGCCTACGAGCAGTACTTC. Translation gives CAISSRDTAYEQYF. The rearrangement links TRBV10-3 to TRBJ2-7; D is perhaps TRBD1 (6 bases). The CDR3 totals 14 residues. The V end was cut by 6 bases, the J end by 2 bases, with 14 bases between. Germline V gene data show CDR1 as ENHRY and CDR2 as SYGVKD.

This chain links TRBV28 with TRBJ2-7; 7 bases match TRBD1. Germline V lookup: CDR1 MDHEN, CDR2 SYDVKM. This CDR3 is built from 15 residues. Trimming took 5 bases from V and 1 from J; bases not matched to a gene: 8. The CDR3 DNA sequence: TGTGCCAGCAGTCCACGGGGACAGTCTTCCTACGAGCAGTACTTC. It codes for CASSPRGQSSYEQYF.

The rearrangement joins TRBV7-9 to TRBJ2-7, with D unclear. Germline assignment: CDR1 SEHNR and CDR2 FQNEAQ (reference sequence). Trimming took 3 bases from V and 3 from J, leaving 12 bases between them. This CDR3 has 14 amino acids. The CDR3 loop is CASSLAPRSYEQYF. CDR3 bases: TGTGCCAGCAGCTTGGCCCCAAGGAGCTACGAGCAGTACTTC.

This clone was detected a few times. The chain couples TRBV18 to TRBJ2-5; 9 nucleotides line up with TRBD2. The CDR3 contains 16 residues. Germline assignment: CDR1 KGHSH and CDR2 LQKENI. Unmatched junction bases numbered 9, after V lost 3 bases and J lost 4 bases. The CDR3 nucleotides are TGTGCCAGCTCACCTTTGCTAGCGGGATTGGGAGAGACCCAGTACTTC. Translated, it gives CASSPLLAGLGETQYF. Using reference TRBV18 and TRBJ2-5 for the parts outside the CDR3, the full variable domain is NAGVMQNPRHLVRRRGQEARLRCSPMKGHSHVYWYRQLPEEGLKFMVYLQKENIIDESGMPKERFSAEFPKEGPSILRIQQVVRGDSAAYFCASSPLLAGLGETQYFGPGTRLLVL.

In this sample, this clone turned up a few times. This chain links TRBV20-1 with TRBJ2-1; D not resolved. CDR1 is DFQATT, CDR2 SNEGSKA, per germline (reference sequence). The CDR3 is 10 residues long. The germline V and J ends were trimmed by 6 bases and 9 bases, with 9 bases remaining between them. CDR3 in amino acids: CSALFSEQFF. CDR3 DNA: TGCAGTGCCTTGTTTTCTGAGCAGTTCTTC.

This clone was observed a few times. The V call is TRBV19, the J call TRBJ2-3; 7 bases agree with TRBD2. The CDR3 runs 16 residues. V lost 5 bases to trimming and J lost 1 base; unmatched junction nucleotides: 9. The V gene's germline CDR1 is LNHDA and CDR2 SQIVND (reference sequence). CDR3 bases: TGTGCCAGTAGTCCCTGGACTAGTCCAGGCACAGATACGCAGTATTTT. Amino acid sequence: CASSPWTSPGTDTQYF.

This clone was seen a handful of times. V and J are TRBV28 and TRBJ1-1; 7 bases line up with TRBD1. Germline V gives CDR1 MDHEN, CDR2 SYDVKM. V was pared by 4 bases and J by 2 bases, with 4 bases of the junction left unmatched. This CDR3 is 14 amino acids long. CDR3 amino acids: CASSSGGSNTEAFF. DNA of the CDR3: TGTGCCAGCAGTTCAGGGGGGAGTAACACTGAAGCTTTCTTT. Based on the CDR3 plus reference TRBV28 and TRBJ1-1, the full variable domain is DVKVTQSSRYLVKRTGEKVFLECVQDMDHENMFWYRQDPGLGLRLIYFSYDVKMKEKGDIPEGYSVSREKKERFSLILESASTNQTSMYLCASSSGGSNTEAFFGQGTRLTVV.

The chain couples TRBV7-2 to TRBJ2-1; D may be TRBD1 (5 bases). The CDR3 extends over 14 amino acids. The germline gives CDR1 SGHTA, CDR2 FQGNSA. The V end was cut by 3 bases, the J end by 8 bases, with 14 bases between. CDR3 DNA: TGTGCCAGCAGCTTGGGCAGGGCTTCCCATGAGCAGTTCTTC. Translation: CASSLGRASHEQFF.

The chain joins TRBV2 to TRBJ2-3; D unresolved. The CDR3 runs to 14 residues. Germline lookup yields CDR1 SNHLY and CDR2 FYNNEI. Trimming stripped 5 bases from V and 0 bases from J, with 9 bases between. The CDR3, as DNA: TGTGCCAGCAGTCCCGTTCTGAGCACAGATACGCAGTATTTT. Residues: CASSPVLSTDTQYF.

The gene calls are TRBV6-5 and TRBJ2-2; 11 bases fit TRBD1. The germline V gene encodes CDR1 MNHEY and CDR2 SVGAGI. V was clipped by 6 bases and J by 6 bases; unmatched bases: 6. This CDR3 has 15 amino acids. CDR3 DNA: TGTGCCAGCAGGACGGACAGGGGGCGATCCGGGGAGCTGTTTTTT. Protein sequence: CASRTDRGRSGELFF.